This T cell receptor (beta chain) emerged from a study of cytomegalovirus exposure and HLA in healthy donors. The PCR was carried out with 60 Vbeta primers and 13 Jbeta primers. Profiled with immunoSEQ multiplex PCR; TCRdb holds only in-frame clones, not every one. The sample contains around 170,000 clones, about four fifths of which appear only once. This CDR3 is 13 amino acids long. Trimming removed 5 bases from V and 7 bases from J, with 13 bases in between. CDR1 SNHLY and CDR2 FYNNEI come from the germline V gene. The sample was PBMCs. This receptor was obtained from a woman in her forties or fifties in good health and CMV-seropositive. V is TRBV2 and J is TRBJ2-3, with a possible D match to TRBD1 (6 bases). CDR3 DNA: TGTGCCAGCAGTAAACAGGACAGTCATACGCAGTATTTT. Its protein is CASSKQDSHTQYF.